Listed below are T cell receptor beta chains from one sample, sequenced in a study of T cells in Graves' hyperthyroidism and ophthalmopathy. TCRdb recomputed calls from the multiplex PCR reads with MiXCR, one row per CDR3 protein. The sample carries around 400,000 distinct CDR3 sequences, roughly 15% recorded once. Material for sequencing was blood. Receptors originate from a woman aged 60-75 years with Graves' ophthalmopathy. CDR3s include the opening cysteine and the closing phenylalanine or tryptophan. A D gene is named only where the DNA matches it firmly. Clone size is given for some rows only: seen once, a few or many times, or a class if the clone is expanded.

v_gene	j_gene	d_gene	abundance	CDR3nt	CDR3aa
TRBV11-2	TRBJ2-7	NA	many	TGTGCCGGCAGCTTAGCCCCCGAACGGGTCGGCGAGCAGTACTTC	CAGSLAPERVGEQYF
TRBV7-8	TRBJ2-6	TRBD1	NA	TGTGCCAGCAGCTTAAGGGACAGGGGAACTGGGGCCAACGTCCTGACTTTC	CASSLRDRGTGANVLTF
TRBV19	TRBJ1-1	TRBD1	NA	TGTGCCAGTAGTCACCCCCGGGACAGGTTAGGGACTGAAGCTTTCTTT	CASSHPRDRLGTEAFF
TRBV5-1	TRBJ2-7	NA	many	TGCGCCAGCAGCTTGGACATTTCCTCCTACGAGCAGTACTTC	CASSLDISSYEQYF
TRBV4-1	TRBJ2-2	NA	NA	TGCGCCAGCAGCTCCCAGGGTGCTCCGTCCACCGGGGAGCTGTTTTTT	CASSSQGAPSTGELFF
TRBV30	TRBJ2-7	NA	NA	TGTGCCAGCAGCTTTCAGGGTACAGGGTCCTACGAGCAGTACTTC	CASSFQGTGSYEQYF
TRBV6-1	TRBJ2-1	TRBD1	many	TGTGCCAGCAGTTGGGAGGGGACAGGGGGCAATGAGCAGTTCTTC	CASSWEGTGGNEQFF
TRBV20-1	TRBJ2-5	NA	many	TGCAGTGCCGCAAAAGAGACCCAGTACTTC	CSAAKETQYF
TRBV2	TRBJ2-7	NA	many	TGTGCCAGCAGTGAAGCTCTAAGGTCACCCTACGAGCAGTACTTC	CASSEALRSPYEQYF
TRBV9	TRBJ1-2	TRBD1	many	TGTGCCAGCAGCGTAGCAGGACAGGGGGCGCCCTATGGCTACACCTTC	CASSVAGQGAPYGYTF
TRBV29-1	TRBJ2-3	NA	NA	TGCAGCGTTGAGCACTCCACAGATACGCAGTATTTT	CSVEHSTDTQYF
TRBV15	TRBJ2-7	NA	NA	TGTGCCACCAGCAGAGAGAGGGCCCCCAACTACGAGCAGTACTTC	CATSRERAPNYEQYF
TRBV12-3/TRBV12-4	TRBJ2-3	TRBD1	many	TGTGCCAGCAGTTTTTACAGGGGGCTCGCAGATACGCAGTATTTT	CASSFYRGLADTQYF
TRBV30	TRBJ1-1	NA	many	TGTGCCTGGAGTAATACGAACACTGAAGCTTTCTTT	CAWSNTNTEAFF
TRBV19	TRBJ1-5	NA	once	TGTGCCAGTAGTAGGGCTTTGAGCCAGCCCCAGCATTTT	CASSRALSQPQHF
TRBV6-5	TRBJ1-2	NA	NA	TGTGCCAGCAGTTACTCGGGGGTCCACCGTGAGGGCACCTTC	CASSYSGVHREGTF
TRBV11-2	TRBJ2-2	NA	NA	TGTGCCAGCAGCCCAAATGGTTTGGGCGGGGAGCTGTTTTTT	CASSPNGLGGELFF
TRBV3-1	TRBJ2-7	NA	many	TGTGCCAGCAGCCAACAGGGGCTTGCCTACGAGCAGTACTTC	CASSQQGLAYEQYF
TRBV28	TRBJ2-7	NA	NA	TGTGCCAGCAGTCCCGGGGCAGGGGTGTCCTACGAGCAGTACTTC	CASSPGAGVSYEQYF
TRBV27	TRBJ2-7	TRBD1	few	TGTGCCAGCAGTTTATTGGGGACAGGGGACAACGAGCAGTACTTC	CASSLLGTGDNEQYF
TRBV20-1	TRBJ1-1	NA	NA	TGCAGTGCTAGTCGTGCTATTGAAGCTTTCTTT	CSASRAIEAFF
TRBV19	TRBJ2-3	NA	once	TGTGCCAGTAGTATCCGAGGAACAGATACGCAGTATTTT	CASSIRGTDTQYF
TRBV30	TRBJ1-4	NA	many	TGTGCCTGGACCCAGGGGTACATTAATGAAAAACTGTTTTTT	CAWTQGYINEKLFF
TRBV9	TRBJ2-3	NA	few	TGTGCCAGCAGCGTAGAACGGGTCACAGATACGCAGTATTTT	CASSVERVTDTQYF
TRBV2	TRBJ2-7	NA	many	TGTGCCAGCAGGAGACAGGTCGAGGGGCAGTACTTC	CASRRQVEGQYF
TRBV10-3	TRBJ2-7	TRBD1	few	TGTGCCATCAGCCCCACAGGGGACGCCTACGAGCAGTACTTC	CAISPTGDAYEQYF
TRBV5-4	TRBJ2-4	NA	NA	TGTGCCAGCAGCTTGGGCACAGCCAAAAACATTCAGTACTTC	CASSLGTAKNIQYF
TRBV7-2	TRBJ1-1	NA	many	TGTGCCAGCAGCAACAGCGTGAACACTGAAGCTTTCTTT	CASSNSVNTEAFF
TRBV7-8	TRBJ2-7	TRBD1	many	TGTGCCAGCAGCTTAGAGGGGGCAAGGAACGAGCAGTACTTC	CASSLEGARNEQYF
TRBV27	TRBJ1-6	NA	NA	TGTGCCAGCAGTTGGTCAGGGACGGGATCACCCCTCCACTTT	CASSWSGTGSPLHF